Following are 23 T cell receptor beta chains from one sample sequenced in a study of Tregs in tolerant kidney transplant recipients. TCRdb's table, derived via immunoSEQ multiplex PCR, lists solely in-frame clones and lacks some. The repertoire holds over 85,000 clones, with roughly 93% as singletons. Specimen: CD4+ T cells from blood, collected before the transplant. These receptor sequences come from a human donor who received a combined kidney and bone marrow transplant.

This chain links TRBV7-9 with TRBJ1-5; D perhaps matches TRBD1 (5 bases). Germline-derived CDR1 and CDR2 are SEHNR and FQNEAQ (reference sequence). This CDR3 spans 11 amino acids. V was shortened by 10 bases and J by 9 bases, with 13 bases between the two germline ends. This CDR3 is CATGGERPQHF. Written as DNA, the CDR3 is TGTGCCACCGGGGGGGAGCGGCCCCAGCATTTT.

This clone was seen only once. The chain carries TRBV5-1 and TRBJ1-2; 9 nucleotides line up with TRBD1. From germline, CDR1 is SGHRS and CDR2 YFSETQ. The CDR3 length is 15 residues. V trimming: 0 bases; J trimming: 8 bases; junction bases outside the gene matches: 8. The CDR3 nucleotides are TGCGCCAGCAGCTTGGACGCGACAGGGGGTTGGGGCTACACCTTC. Encoded protein: CASSLDATGGWGYTF.

The chain links TRBV4-2 to TRBJ2-6; D may be TRBD1 (6 bases). The CDR3 totals 17 residues. Trimming cost V 1 base and J 0 bases, with 10 bases left between them. The germline V gene encodes CDR1 LGHNA and CDR2 YNFKEQ. CDR3 region: CASSQGRRGSGANVLTF. The CDR3 coding sequence is TGTGCCAGCAGCCAAGGGCGCAGGGGCTCTGGGGCCAACGTCCTGACTTTC.

This chain links TRBV6-5 with TRBJ2-1, with a weak D call TRBD1 (6 bases). Deletions cut 0 bases from V and 6 bases from J, with 6 bases between. In germline, CDR1 is MNHEY, CDR2 SVGAGI. The CDR3 consists of 13 residues. The CDR3 here is CASSYSTGNEQFF. The CDR3 DNA reads TGTGCCAGCAGTTACTCGACAGGCAATGAGCAGTTCTTC.

This clone came up a few times. The J gene is TRBJ1-4, the V gene TRBV2, with a tentative D call TRBD1 (6 bases). This CDR3 is 14 amino acids long. The ends were cut back, 5 bases at V and 5 bases at J, with 12 bases in the middle. Looked up from germline, CDR1 is SNHLY and CDR2 is FYNNEI. The CDR3 reads CASSKDSENEKLFF. The CDR3 region has the DNA TGTGCCAGCAGTAAGGACAGTGAGAATGAAAAACTGTTTTTT.

This clone was found a few times. V and J are TRBV7-2 and TRBJ2-7, with 8 bases identical to TRBD2. J lost 3 bases, V lost 5 bases, and 15 bases had no gene match. This CDR3 region has 17 residues. CDR1 is SGHTA, CDR2 FQGNSA, per germline. Here the CDR3 reads CASSPTGGAGAYYEQYF. The CDR3 nucleotides are TGTGCCAGCAGCCCCACGGGGGGGGCGGGGGCCTACTACGAGCAGTACTTC.

This chain uses TRBV15 with TRBJ2-7, with 10 bases fitting TRBD1. This CDR3 comprises 15 residues. V was pared by 1 base and J by 4 bases, with 4 bases of the junction left unmatched. Germline V lookup: CDR1 LNHNV, CDR2 YYDKDF (reference sequence). The CDR3 sequence is CATSRAGQGQYEQYF. Written as DNA, the CDR3 is TGTGCCACCAGCAGAGCGGGACAGGGGCAGTACGAGCAGTACTTC.

The V call is TRBV30, the J call TRBJ1-4, with TRBD1 identical over 7 bases. Germline V gene sequence: CDR1 GTSNPN, CDR2 SVGIG (reference sequence). The CDR3 covers 19 residues. V dropped 4 bases and J dropped 9; count of bases not matched to a gene: 26. DNA for the CDR3: TGTGCCTGGACCCATCCACAGGGGCCCGTGTCACAAATCGTGCAAAAACTGTTTTTT. Translated: CAWTHPQGPVSQIVQKLFF.

V gene TRBV6-1 combines with J gene TRBJ1-3, with 8 bases fitting TRBD1. J lost 1 base, V lost 2 bases, and 10 bases had no gene match. There are 18 residues in the CDR3. Germline V gene data show CDR1 as MNHNS and CDR2 as SASEGT. CDR3 in DNA: TGTGCCAGCAGTGAAAAGGCTCAGACAGGGGTATCTGGAAACACCATATATTTT. Its translation is CASSEKAQTGVSGNTIYF.

The V call is TRBV7-3, the J call TRBJ2-1; weak D call: TRBD1 (5 bases). The CDR3 contains 16 residues. From germline, CDR1 is SGHTA and CDR2 FQGTGA. Trimming shortened V by 0 bases and J by 4 bases, and 13 bases separated the two germline ends. The CDR3 is CASSLTRTMLYNEQFF. In DNA, the CDR3 is TGTGCCAGCAGCTTAACCCGGACAATGCTTTACAATGAGCAGTTCTTC. Supplemented by reference TRBV7-3 and TRBJ2-1, the full variable domain reads GAGVSQTPSNKVTEKGKYVELRCDPISGHTALYWYRQSLGQGPEFLIYFQGTGAADDSGLPNDRFFAVRPEGSVSTLKIQRTERGDSAVYLCASSLTRTMLYNEQFFGPGTRLTVL.

The rearrangement uses TRBV19 and TRBJ2-5; perhaps TRBD2 as D (5 bases). The germline V gene has CDR1 LNHDA and CDR2 SQIVND (reference sequence). CDR3 length: 14 amino acids. With 10 bases removed from V and 3 bases from J, the gap between germline ends came to 18 bases. CDR3 bases: TGTGCCACCCGAAGAGACTACACTAAAGAGACCCAGTACTTC. Its translation: CATRRDYTKETQYF.

CDR3 loop: CASRGAGEKLFF. The CDR3, as DNA: TGTGCCAGCCGGGGGGCCGGTGAAAAACTGTTTTTT. The J gene is TRBJ1-4, the V gene TRBV2; a weak D match, TRBD1 (6 bases). The CDR3 sequence is 12 residues long. V lost 8 bases, J lost 7 bases, and 11 bases lay in between. In germline, CDR1 is SNHLY, CDR2 FYNNEI.

This chain links TRBV7-8 with TRBJ2-7; 8 positions match TRBD1. V lost 2 bases and J lost 2; bases outside the gene matches: 11. Germline CDR1 SGHVS, CDR2 FQNEAQ. There are 17 residues in the CDR3. The CDR3 region has the DNA TGTGCCAGCAGCTTACGTTTAGGTGGGACAGGAACCTACGAGCAGTACTTC. Protein sequence: CASSLRLGGTGTYEQYF.

CDR3 nucleotides: TGTGCCAGCAGTTGGCGCGGGGTGAACACTGAAGCTTTCTTT. As protein: CASSWRGVNTEAFF. The chain carries TRBV27 and TRBJ1-1, with unresolved D. V was trimmed by 4 bases and J by 0 bases, leaving 9 bases between them. Germline V gene data show CDR1 as MNHEY and CDR2 as SMNVEV (reference sequence). The CDR3 totals 14 residues.

This chain connects TRBV12-5 to TRBJ2-5; possibly TRBD1 for D (5 bases). The CDR3 spans 13 residues. The ends were cut back, 7 bases at V and 3 bases at J, with 12 bases in the middle. CDR1 LGHNT and CDR2 FRNRAP come from the germline V gene. The CDR3 region has the DNA TGTGCTAGTGCCCCCGCGACAGAAGAGACCCAGTACTTC. Protein: CASAPATEETQYF.

The rearrangement joins TRBV5-1 to TRBJ1-6, with D perhaps matching TRBD1 (5 bases). Germline V lookup: CDR1 SGHRS, CDR2 YFSETQ. The CDR3 sequence is 13 residues long. V was cut by 4 bases and J by 9 bases, with 11 bases left in between. The CDR3 here is CASSTGLLSPLHF. CDR3 nucleotide sequence: TGCGCCAGCAGCACGGGACTCCTTTCACCCCTCCACTTT.

The chain uses TRBV11-1 and TRBJ2-1, with D maybe TRBD2 (5 bases). V was clipped by 4 bases and J by 7 bases, with 11 bases between them. The CDR3 consists of 13 residues. Germline-derived CDR1 and CDR2 are SGHAT and FQDESV (reference sequence). The CDR3 spells CASSSRGENEQFF. DNA for the CDR3: TGTGCCAGCAGCTCCCGTGGGGAGAATGAGCAGTTCTTC.

The J gene is TRBJ2-5, the V gene TRBV7-2, with unresolved D. Germline loops: CDR1 SGHTA, CDR2 FQGNSA. V was trimmed by 2 bases and J by 7 bases, leaving 11 bases between them. This CDR3 region has 13 residues. CDR3 in amino acids: CASSLTSTGTQYF. In DNA, the CDR3 is TGTGCCAGCAGCTTAACGAGCACTGGGACCCAGTACTTC.

The V and J genes are TRBV20-1 and TRBJ2-2; no clear D. Germline loops: CDR1 DFQATT, CDR2 SNEGSKA (reference sequence). This CDR3 is built from 11 residues. The V and J ends lost 1 base and 6 bases respectively, with 3 bases between them. The CDR3 bases are TGCAGTGCTAGAGGCGCCGGGGAGCTGTTTTTT. This sequence encodes CSARGAGELFF.

This chain uses TRBV7-8 with TRBJ1-5; D is uncertain. This CDR3 is 15 amino acids long. With 0 bases removed from V and 6 bases from J, the gap between germline ends came to 12 bases. Germline V lookup: CDR1 SGHVS, CDR2 FQNEAQ. CDR3: CASSLARRGGQPQHF. CDR3 in DNA: TGTGCCAGCAGCTTAGCAAGGCGGGGTGGTCAGCCCCAGCATTTT.

The rearrangement joins TRBV10-3 to TRBJ2-7, with a tentative D call TRBD2 (6 bases). In germline, CDR1 is ENHRY, CDR2 SYGVKD. Trimming removed 0 bases at V and 0 bases at J, with 9 bases between. CDR3 length: 15 amino acids. The CDR3 DNA reads as TGTGCCATCAGTGAGTCTCTAGCGTTCTCCTACGAGCAGTACTTC. Translating gives CAISESLAFSYEQYF.

In this sample, this clone turned up once. The J gene is TRBJ2-1, the V gene TRBV7-3; D not certain. Deletions cut 2 bases from V and 0 bases from J, with 8 bases between. Germline V gene sequence: CDR1 SGHTA, CDR2 FQGTGA. This CDR3 spans 15 amino acids. The CDR3 nucleotides are TGTGCCAGCAGCTTAGACTTCAGCTCCTACAATGAGCAGTTCTTC. This codes for CASSLDFSSYNEQFF.

Comment on this clone: A junction end diverges from the germline sequence, so it may reflect a read error. This chain uses TRBV6-1 with TRBJ2-5; TRBD2 matches 10 bases. The CDR3 is made up of 15 amino acids. Looked up from germline, CDR1 is MNHNS and CDR2 is SASEGT. The CDR3 bases are TGTGCCAGCGGGCCACAGGAACTAGCGGGGCCCTCAAACCACTTC. It encodes CASGPQELAGPSNHF.